Detailed here is one T cell receptor beta chain. Its antigen remains unidentified. Other DNA sequences in this specimen translate into the identical CDR3. Every immunoSEQ plate was one replicate of a subset's evenly spread DNA. Assay used: immunoSEQ multiplex PCR; TCRdb lists only in-frame clones, some missing. The table shows some 2 million clones, with about 95% occurring only once. The source of the sample is a study of shared clonotypes between healthy human individuals. In the study overall: Every donor yielded three CD4 naive, three CD4 memory, two CD8 naive and one CD8 memory plate. Study results and caveats: Sampling included only blood; tissue repertoires likely differ. In general, naive subsets displayed greater estimated richness than memory subsets did.

Looked up from germline, CDR1 is SGHDT and CDR2 is YYEEEE. The CDR3 length is 14 residues. With 0 bases removed from V and 0 bases from J, the gap between germline ends came to 6 bases. Naive CD8 cells, CD45RO-negative and positively selected for CCR7, excluded terminally differentiated effector memory CD45RA+ cells. The sequenced sample consisted of naive CD8+ T cells sorted from blood. V and J are TRBV5-6 and TRBJ2-5; D gene unclear. The TCR was taken from a man aged 18 to 30 in good health. CDR3 DNA sequence: TGTGCCAGCAGCTTGGCCGGCTACCAAGAGACCCAGTACTTC. It yields the protein CASSLAGYQETQYF.